The 21 T cell receptor beta chains below come from one sample, sequenced in a study of regulatory T cells in long-lasting Graves disease. Stated time point: newly diagnosed GD, antithyroid drugs for less than 3 months. PBMC RNA was the source of the TCR library. Researchers made TCR beta libraries by using iRepertoire HTBI primers and running Arm-PCR on CDR3 regions. A single record per CDR3 protein comes from TCRdb applying MiXCR to the multiplex PCR reads. Of hundreds of thousands of distinct CDR3 sequences in the sample, roughly 15% were seen once. These data were likewise used in another study, on T cells in Graves' hyperthyroidism and ophthalmopathy.

The material was peripheral blood mononuclear cells (PBMCs), obtained at new diagnosis, from a patient treated with antithyroid drugs. The source is a woman aged 40 to 50 with Graves disease.

In regard to this clonotype: This is likely an artifact of a read error, given a far larger clone one base away. The chain links TRBV7-9 to TRBJ2-1; 9 nucleotides line up with TRBD2. The J segment lost 5 bases and the V segment lost 1 base, leaving 6 bases of the junction unmatched. Germline V gene lookup returns CDR1 SEHNR and CDR2 FQNEAQ (reference sequence). CDR3 size: 16 residues. The CDR3 here is CASSLEREASDNEQFF. The CDR3 DNA is TGTGCCAGCAGCTTAGAGCGGGAGGCATCGGACAATGAGCAGTTCTTC.

V usage is TRBV11-2 and J usage is TRBJ2-1; TRBD1 or TRBD2 may be the D gene (9 bases each). Germline loops: CDR1 SGHAT, CDR2 FQNNGV. Between the trimmed V and J ends, which lost 4 bases and 1 base, there was a span of 17 bases. The CDR3 has 17 amino acids. CDR3 bases: TGTGCCAGCAGCTCACAGGGGGCGGGAGGGTCCTACAATGAGCAGTTCTTC. The encoded protein is CASSSQGAGGSYNEQFF.

This clonotype was observed a few times. V and J are TRBV15 and TRBJ1-5, with D possibly matching TRBD1 (6 bases). Trimming shortened V by 5 bases and J by 6 bases, and 14 bases separated the two germline ends. Germline CDR1 and CDR2: LNHNV and YYDKDF (reference sequence). CDR3 length equals 14 residues. For the CDR3, the DNA is TGTGCCACCAGCCCAAGTAGGGGGGGTCAGCCCCAGCATTTT. Translation gives CATSPSRGGQPQHF.

Concerning this clonotype: The likely explanation is a read error, given a far larger clone one base away. The chain is built from TRBV28 and TRBJ2-7; 9 bases map to TRBD2. Germline CDR1 reads MDHEN; CDR2 reads SYDVKM. Germline trimming cut 4 bases from V and 2 bases from J; bases unmatched to any gene: 3. The CDR3 is made up of 14 amino acids. CDR3 sequence (DNA): TGTGCCAGCAGTTCCGTAGCGGGAGCCTACGAGCAGTACTTC. Its translation: CASSSVAGAYEQYF.

This clonotype was counted at least ten times. The V gene is TRBV2, the J gene TRBJ2-2, with TRBD1 as a possible D gene (5 bases). V lost 6 bases, J lost 5 bases, and 7 bases lay in between. This CDR3 has 12 residues. CDR1 and CDR2 (germline): SNHLY, FYNNEI. The CDR3 spells CASRKGTGELFF. For the CDR3, the DNA is TGTGCCAGCAGGAAGGGGACCGGGGAGCTGTTTTTT.

This clonotype was seen a few times. The V gene is TRBV6-1, the J gene TRBJ2-6; D might be TRBD2 (5 bases). Deletions cut 4 bases from V and 0 bases from J, with 13 bases between. Germline CDR1 MNHNS, CDR2 SASEGT. This CDR3 comprises 17 residues. This CDR3 is CASSGVGELSGANVLTF. The CDR3 DNA follows: TGTGCCAGCAGTGGGGTCGGGGAACTCTCTGGGGCCAACGTCCTGACTTTC.

The sample holds many counts of this clonotype. The chain joins TRBV7-8 to TRBJ2-2; 11 positions match TRBD2. V lost 4 bases to trimming and J lost 1 base; unmatched junction nucleotides: 5. The CDR3 is 17 amino acids. Germline loops: CDR1 SGHVS, CDR2 FQNEAQ. Here the CDR3 reads CASSSYTSGRNTGELFF. CDR3 DNA: TGTGCCAGCAGCTCATATACTAGCGGGAGGAACACCGGGGAGCTGTTTTTT.

This clonotype was recorded at least ten times. The J gene is TRBJ1-5, the V gene TRBV2; a possible D gene is TRBD1 (6 bases). The V end lost 1 base, the J end lost 3 bases, and 13 bases lay between the germline ends. Germline CDR1 SNHLY, CDR2 FYNNEI. The CDR3 is 16 amino acids. Here the CDR3 reads CASSEEGTFINQPQHF. The DNA for the CDR3 is TGTGCCAGCAGTGAAGAAGGGACATTTATCAATCAGCCCCAGCATTTT.

This clonotype was detected many times. Relative to the germline gene, one junction end is altered; a read error may explain this. J is TRBJ1-6 and V is TRBV5-1; perhaps TRBD1 as D (5 bases). This CDR3 region has 13 residues. From germline, CDR1 is SGHRS and CDR2 YFSETQ. CDR3 nucleotide sequence: TGTGCCAGCAGCGTGACAGAGAGGGGTCCCCTCCACTTT. This translates into CASSVTERGPLHF.

The V and J genes are TRBV7-8 and TRBJ1-4, with D unresolved. The germline V gene has CDR1 SGHVS and CDR2 FQNEAQ. The CDR3 extends over 13 amino acids. Trimming shortened V by 5 bases and J by 3 bases, and 7 bases separated the two germline ends. The CDR3 DNA sequence: TGTGCCAGCAGCGGTGGGGCTAATGAAAAACTGTTTTTT. As protein: CASSGGANEKLFF.

This clonotype occurred many times. CDR3 loop: CATSGRAEAFF. The DNA of the CDR3 is TGTGCTACTTCAGGGAGAGCTGAAGCTTTCTTT. The rearrangement joins TRBV2 to TRBJ1-1, with D maybe TRBD1 (5 bases). The CDR3 sequence is 11 residues long. Per germline, CDR1 SNHLY and CDR2 FYNNEI.

This clonotype has a handful of counts. This clone may be a read error of a much larger clone one base away. This chain uses TRBV29-1 with TRBJ2-5; the match to TRBD2 covers 8 bases. The CDR3 length is 17 residues. Germline V gives CDR1 SQVTM, CDR2 ANQGSEA. Trimming removed 6 bases from V and 4 bases from J; junction bases left unmatched: 19. In DNA, the CDR3 is TGCAGCGTCCGGCCGGGACTAGTGGGAAAGGGGGGAGAGACCCAGTACTTC. It translates to CSVRPGLVGKGGETQYF.

There are a few counts of this clonotype. The CDR3 loop is CASSPQGQTLSGYTF. The CDR3 bases are TGTGCCAGCAGTCCCCAGGGACAGACCCTATCTGGCTACACCTTC. The chain uses TRBV28 and TRBJ1-2, with TRBD1 matching 7 bases. The junction had 13 bases not matched to a gene; V was cut back by 5 bases and J by 7 bases. The CDR3 loop spans 15 amino acids. The germline V gene encodes CDR1 MDHEN and CDR2 SYDVKM.

This clonotype was observed at least ten times. V usage is TRBV5-1 and J usage is TRBJ2-1; TRBD1 is a possible D gene (6 bases). The ends were cut back, 2 bases at V and 10 bases at J, with 10 bases in the middle. CDR3 length: 12 amino acids. The germline V gene has CDR1 SGHRS and CDR2 YFSETQ. CDR3 coding DNA: TGCGCCAGCAGCTTCCAGGGACAAGAGCAGTTCTTC. Translated: CASSFQGQEQFF.

In its sample, this clonotype was seen many times. This chain uses TRBV6-5 with TRBJ2-7; D is unresolved. Between the trimmed V and J ends, which lost 2 bases and 3 bases, there was a span of 11 bases. The V gene's germline CDR1 is MNHEY and CDR2 SVGAGI. The length of the CDR3 is 14 residues. CDR3 sequence: CASSYRGSNYEQYF. DNA for the CDR3: TGTGCCAGCAGTTACCGTGGCAGCAACTACGAGCAGTACTTC.

This clonotype was recorded many times. The chain combines TRBV10-3 with TRBJ1-1; 7 bases match TRBD1. V was clipped by 10 bases and J by 1 base; unmatched bases: 3. The CDR3 spans 12 residues. Germline-derived CDR1 and CDR2 are ENHRY and SYGVKD. This chain's CDR3 is CATGQQNTEAFF. As DNA, the CDR3 is TGTGCCACGGGACAGCAGAACACTGAAGCTTTCTTT.

The table lists this clonotype with many counts. The V call is TRBV12-3 or TRBV12-4, the J call TRBJ1-2; maybe TRBD1 (6 bases). This CDR3 spans 14 amino acids. V gave up 6 bases and J gave up 6 bases, with 17 bases separating them. The CDR3 bases are TGTGCCAGCAGCCGCCTCGGACAGACCAATGGCTACACCTTC. Protein product: CASSRLGQTNGYTF.

The gene calls are TRBV7-9 and TRBJ1-1; TRBD1 is a possible D gene (6 bases). Looked up from germline, CDR1 is SEHNR and CDR2 is FQNEAQ (reference sequence). The V and J ends lost 5 bases and 0 bases respectively, with 13 bases between them. The CDR3 extends over 15 amino acids. The CDR3, as DNA: TGTGCCAGCAGCGCAGGAGGGGGGCTGAACACTGAAGCTTTCTTT. Translation gives CASSAGGGLNTEAFF.

V usage is TRBV28 and J usage is TRBJ1-5, with no clear D. CDR3 length: 13 residues. Trimming shortened V by 7 bases and J by 0 bases, and 7 bases separated the two germline ends. Germline V CDR1 and CDR2: MDHEN, SYDVKM. This CDR3 reads CASMDYSNQPQHF. CDR3 nucleotides: TGTGCCAGCATGGACTATAGCAATCAGCCCCAGCATTTT.

V and J are TRBV9 and TRBJ2-2, with 7 bases fitting TRBD2. Per germline, CDR1 SGDLS and CDR2 YYNGEE. With V trimmed by 0 bases and J by 7 bases, 3 bases remained unmatched. The CDR3 spans 14 residues. The CDR3 sequence: CASSVVGGGGELFF. The CDR3 DNA reads as TGTGCCAGCAGCGTAGTGGGGGGGGGCGGGGAGCTGTTTTTT.

Ten or more counts support this clonotype. The chain uses TRBV12-5 and TRBJ2-1; D call uncertain. V was clipped by 4 bases and J by 3 bases, with 4 bases between them. The CDR3 is 12 residues long. From germline, CDR1 is LGHNT and CDR2 FRNRAP. The CDR3 coding sequence is TGTGCTAGTGGTTCCGACTACAATGAGCAGTTCTTC. It codes for CASGSDYNEQFF.